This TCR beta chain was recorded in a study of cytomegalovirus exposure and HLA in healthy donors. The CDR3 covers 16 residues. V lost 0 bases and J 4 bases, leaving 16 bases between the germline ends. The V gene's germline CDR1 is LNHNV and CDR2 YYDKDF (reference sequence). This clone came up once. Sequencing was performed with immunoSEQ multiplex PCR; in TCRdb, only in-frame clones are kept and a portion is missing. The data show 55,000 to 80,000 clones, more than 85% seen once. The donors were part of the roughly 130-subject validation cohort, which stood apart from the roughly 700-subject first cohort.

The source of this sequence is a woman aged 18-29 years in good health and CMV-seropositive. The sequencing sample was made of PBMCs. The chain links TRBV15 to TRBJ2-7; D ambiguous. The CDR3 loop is CATSRDQAYGVYEQYF. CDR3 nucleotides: TGTGCCACCAGCAGAGATCAGGCCTATGGTGTTTACGAGCAGTACTTC.